The 2 T cell receptor beta chains below come from one sample, sequenced in a study of cytomegalovirus exposure and HLA in healthy donors. Repertoires were generated with immunoSEQ multiplex PCR, while TCRdb's copy carries only in-frame clones and drops some. The table lists 65,000 to 75,000 clones, over 90% of them singletons, with approximately 3% in the top ten. The sequencing input was PBMCs. All receptors come from a woman aged 18-29 years in good health and CMV-seropositive.

The chain carries TRBV30 and TRBJ2-7, with a possible D match to TRBD1 (5 bases). Germline values: CDR1 GTSNPN, CDR2 SVGIG (reference sequence). The CDR3 is 12 residues long. The V gene lost 0 bases and the J gene lost 2 bases, with 5 bases spanning the gap. The chain's CDR3 is CAWSVQAYEQYF. CDR3 nucleotide sequence: TGTGCCTGGAGTGTACAGGCCTACGAGCAGTACTTC.

The chain combines TRBV18 with TRBJ2-7; 7 nucleotides align to TRBD1. This CDR3 is built from 13 residues. The ends lost 5 bases at V and 3 bases at J; junction bases unmatched: 4. Germline assignment: CDR1 KGHSH and CDR2 LQKENI. The CDR3 nucleotides are TGTGCCAGCTCAGATCAGGGGGACTACGAGCAGTACTTC. This codes for CASSDQGDYEQYF.